These 28 T cell receptor beta chains were all obtained from the same sample, sequenced in a study of beta chain features in type 1 diabetes. The investigators reverse transcribed all of the isolated RNA, so they sequenced expressed TCRB transcripts. Profiling relied on immunoSEQ multiplex PCR, and the TCRdb table lists in-frame clones only, not all of them. The repertoire holds roughly 500,000 clones, with 11% as singletons. The sample taken for sequencing was naive CD4+ T cells from blood. These TCRs come from a woman aged 18-29 years in good health.

The rearrangement uses TRBV27 and TRBJ2-1; D is uncertain. The ends were cut back, 4 bases at V and 5 bases at J, with 15 bases in the middle. CDR3 length equals 15 residues. Germline V lookup: CDR1 MNHEY, CDR2 SMNVEV (reference sequence). CDR3 bases: TGTGCCAGCAGTTATAGTGCCCGACCTAACAATGAGCAGTTCTTC. It specifies CASSYSARPNNEQFF.

This clone has only a few counts. The rearrangement joins TRBV10-3 to TRBJ2-1; possible D gene TRBD1, 5 bases. V lost 7 bases and J 5 bases, leaving 15 bases between the germline ends. The germline V gene encodes CDR1 ENHRY and CDR2 SYGVKD. The CDR3 loop spans 14 amino acids. For the CDR3, the DNA is TGTGCCATCATGGGGCAGCGTCGAAACAATGAGCAGTTCTTC. Its translation is CAIMGQRRNNEQFF.

The CDR3 coding sequence is TGTGCCTGGAGTCAAGGGATGGACACTGAAGCTTTCTTT. Protein: CAWSQGMDTEAFF. J is TRBJ1-1 and V is TRBV30; D unresolved. This CDR3 has 13 amino acids. Germline lookup yields CDR1 GTSNPN and CDR2 SVGIG (reference sequence). V was clipped by 2 bases and J by 3 bases, with 10 bases between them.

This clone has more than one count but fewer than ten. Here the CDR3 reads CAWSRQGNEQFF. CDR3 sequence (DNA): TGTGCCTGGAGTCGACAGGGCAATGAGCAGTTCTTC. The chain has TRBV30 and TRBJ2-1, with TRBD1 matching 7 bases. The ends lost 2 bases at V and 6 bases at J; junction bases unmatched: 1. The CDR3 totals 12 residues. CDR1 and CDR2 (germline): GTSNPN, SVGIG (reference sequence).

J is TRBJ1-2 and V is TRBV7-9; 10 positions match TRBD1. V was pared by 5 bases and J by 8 bases, with 17 bases of the junction left unmatched. The CDR3 has 17 residues. Germline V gene lookup returns CDR1 SEHNR and CDR2 FQNEAQ (reference sequence). The CDR3, as DNA: TGTGCCAGCAGCCCGACACTAAGGGGACAGGGGCGGGAAGGCTACACCTTC. Amino acids: CASSPTLRGQGREGYTF.

J is TRBJ2-5 and V is TRBV5-1; D is perhaps TRBD2 (5 bases). Per germline, CDR1 SGHRS and CDR2 YFSETQ. V lost 0 bases, J lost 5 bases, and 11 bases lay in between. This CDR3 has 14 residues. The chain's CDR3 is CASSLGGGRETQYF. The CDR3 nucleotides read TGCGCCAGCAGCTTGGGCGGAGGACGGGAGACCCAGTACTTC.

The J gene is TRBJ1-1, the V gene TRBV6-6; D not resolved. V lost 0 bases to trimming and J lost 5 bases, with 7 bases between them. This CDR3 is 13 amino acids long. Germline CDR1 reads MNHNY; CDR2 reads SVGAGI (reference sequence). This chain's CDR3 is CASSYSPRTEAFF. The DNA of the CDR3 is TGTGCCAGCAGTTACTCCCCGAGAACTGAAGCTTTCTTT.

The V call is TRBV6-5, the J call TRBJ1-2; D unclear. The CDR3 is 13 residues long. V was pared by 0 bases and J by 5 bases, with 7 bases between. The V gene's germline CDR1 is MNHEY and CDR2 SVGAGI. DNA of the CDR3: TGTGCCAGCAGTTACTCCTACGTTTATGGCTACACCTTC. As protein: CASSYSYVYGYTF.

The rearrangement joins TRBV7-2 to TRBJ2-5, with D possibly TRBD1 on 6 matching bases. Germline-derived CDR1 and CDR2 are SGHTA and FQGNSA. Trimming stripped 2 bases from V and 10 bases from J, with 14 bases between. The CDR3 is 13 residues long. In DNA, the CDR3 is TGTGCCAGCAGCTTAAGGTTGGCAGGGGACCAGTACTTC. It yields the protein CASSLRLAGDQYF.

This clone was counted between two and nine times. CDR3 bases: TGTGCCAGCAGTGGCCCGTACGACAGGGAAGCCACAGATACGCAGTATTTT. Translating gives CASSGPYDREATDTQYF. The chain couples TRBV28 to TRBJ2-3; 7 bases map to TRBD1. V trimming: 5 bases; J trimming: 2 bases; junction bases outside the gene matches: 13. Germline lookup yields CDR1 MDHEN and CDR2 SYDVKM. This CDR3 is built from 17 residues.

This clone was observed a few times. This chain links TRBV9 with TRBJ2-3; D is ambiguous. The V end lost 3 bases, the J end lost 2 bases, and 10 bases lay between the germline ends. Germline lookup yields CDR1 SGDLS and CDR2 YYNGEE. The length of the CDR3 is 14 residues. The CDR3 here is CASSGLFITDTQYF. For the CDR3, the DNA is TGTGCCAGCAGCGGCCTGTTCATCACAGATACGCAGTATTTT.

This clone was counted between two and nine times. This rearrangement joins TRBV29-1 to TRBJ1-1; no definite D call. The CDR3 totals 12 residues. V lost 3 bases to trimming and J lost 7 bases, with 12 bases between them. Germline CDR1 is SQVTM and CDR2 is ANQGSEA. The CDR3 is CSVERVLGEAFF. The CDR3 DNA is TGCAGCGTTGAGAGGGTTTTAGGTGAAGCTTTCTTT.

Regarding this clone: The same CDR3 can be traced to other DNA sequences in this sample. The chain joins TRBV27 to TRBJ2-6; D uncertain. The germline CDR1 and CDR2 sequences are MNHEY and SMNVEV (reference sequence). The CDR3 length is 13 residues. V gave up 6 bases and J gave up 0 bases, with 3 bases separating them. DNA of the CDR3: TGTGCCAGCAGGCCCTCTGGGGCCAACGTCCTGACTTTC. This sequence encodes CASRPSGANVLTF.

This clone showed up just a few times. CDR3 in DNA: TGTGCCTGGAAGGTGTGGGGGGGCGATTACGATGAGCAGTTCTTC. Amino acid sequence: CAWKVWGGDYDEQFF. This chain connects TRBV30 to TRBJ2-1, with a possible D match to TRBD2 (7 bases). V dropped 4 bases and J dropped 8 bases, with 21 bases sitting between them. Germline V gene data show CDR1 as GTSNPN and CDR2 as SVGIG (reference sequence). The CDR3 is 15 amino acids.

The chain employs TRBV19 and TRBJ2-2; a possible D gene is TRBD2 (6 bases). The germline CDR1 and CDR2 sequences are LNHDA and SQIVND (reference sequence). Trimming cost V 5 bases and J 1 base, with 11 bases left between them. CDR3 size: 15 residues. CDR3 sequence: CASSSGTGNTGELFF. The DNA for the CDR3 is TGTGCCAGTAGTTCAGGGACTGGGAACACCGGGGAGCTGTTTTTT.

This chain links TRBV4-2 with TRBJ2-5; TRBD2 is a possible D gene (6 bases). The CDR3 extends over 16 amino acids. V lost 1 base, J lost 4 bases, and 16 bases lay in between. CDR1 is LGHNA and CDR2 is YNFKEQ in the germline V gene. The CDR3 region is CASSQVGSGLGETQYF. CDR3 sequence (DNA): TGTGCCAGCAGCCAAGTAGGAAGCGGGCTCGGAGAGACCCAGTACTTC.

CDR3 nucleotides: TGTGCCAGCAGCTTAACTAGCGGGAGTAATGAGCAGTTCTTC. This translates into CASSLTSGSNEQFF. The chain uses TRBV13 and TRBJ2-1; the match to TRBD2 covers 11 bases. The V gene's germline CDR1 is PRHDT and CDR2 FYEKMQ (reference sequence). The CDR3 extends over 14 amino acids. With V trimmed by 2 bases and J by 7 bases, 1 base remained unmatched.

This clone was observed a handful of times. The chain is built from TRBV19 and TRBJ2-7; TRBD1 matches at 9 bases. CDR1 and CDR2 from the germline V gene are LNHDA and SQIVND (reference sequence). The junction had 7 bases not matched to a gene; V was cut back by 5 bases and J by 5 bases. The CDR3 spans 14 residues. The CDR3 loop reads CASSPTRTGDEQYF. CDR3 DNA sequence: TGTGCCAGTAGTCCGACCCGGACAGGGGACGAGCAGTACTTC.

A few counts support this clone. The V gene is TRBV15, the J gene TRBJ1-4, with D perhaps matching TRBD1 (5 bases). The germline V gene has CDR1 LNHNV and CDR2 YYDKDF (reference sequence). With 0 bases removed from V and 6 bases from J, the gap between germline ends came to 14 bases. This CDR3 spans 16 amino acids. The CDR3 region has the DNA TGTGCCACCAGCAGAGATCGGGGGGTCCAGGATGAAAAACTGTTTTTT. Translated, it gives CATSRDRGVQDEKLFF.

The chain couples TRBV28 to TRBJ1-2; TRBD1 matches 7 bases. Germline-derived CDR1 and CDR2 are MDHEN and SYDVKM. The CDR3 covers 14 residues. V trimming: 6 bases; J trimming: 4 bases; junction bases outside the gene matches: 8. In nucleotides, the CDR3 is TGTGCCAGCAGACGACAGGGAAGGGGCTATGGCTACACCTTC. Its protein product is CASRRQGRGYGYTF.

This clone appeared a few times. The V and J genes are TRBV5-6 and TRBJ2-7, with 7 bases identical to TRBD1. Germline CDR1 is SGHDT and CDR2 is YYEEEE. V was pared by 2 bases and J by 4 bases, with 6 bases of the junction left unmatched. This CDR3 has 14 residues. The CDR3 DNA follows: TGTGCCAGCAGCTTACCGGGACAGATGTACGAGCAGTACGTC. Translating gives CASSLPGQMYEQYV.

There are a few counts of this clone. This chain joins TRBV2 and TRBJ1-5; D gene uncertain. Per the germline V gene, CDR1 is SNHLY and CDR2 is FYNNEI. This CDR3 region has 11 residues. The V gene lost 6 bases and the J gene lost 3 bases, with 3 bases spanning the gap. CDR3 in amino acids: CASRTNQPQHF. CDR3 nucleotides: TGTGCCAGCAGGACCAATCAGCCCCAGCATTTT.

This clone was observed a handful of times. This chain connects TRBV11-2 to TRBJ2-1; 11 bases align to TRBD2. Per the germline V gene, CDR1 is SGHAT and CDR2 is FQNNGV. Unmatched junction bases numbered 8, after V lost 6 bases and J lost 7 bases. There are 15 residues in the CDR3. The CDR3 nucleotides are TGTGCCAGCAGTCATAGCGGGAGGGCCCGGAATGAGCAGTTCTTC. It encodes CASSHSGRARNEQFF.

On this clone: The sample contains more than one DNA sequence encoding this CDR3. The CDR3 loop is CASSLVSTDTQYF. The CDR3 bases are TGTGCCAGCAGCTTAGTCAGCACAGATACGCAGTATTTT. The chain is built from TRBV7-9 and TRBJ2-3; no reliable D call. Germline V gives CDR1 SEHNR, CDR2 FQNEAQ (reference sequence). The CDR3 totals 13 residues. V shed 1 base and J shed 0 bases, with 2 bases lying between them.

The V gene is TRBV5-4, the J gene TRBJ2-7, with a weak D call TRBD2 (6 bases). V was shortened by 4 bases and J by 2 bases, with 10 bases between the two germline ends. The CDR3 is made up of 13 amino acids. Germline V CDR1 and CDR2: SGHNT, YYREEE (reference sequence). The CDR3 spells CASSRGLTYEQYV. In DNA form, the CDR3 reads TGTGCCAGCAGCCGGGGACTTACCTACGAGCAGTACGTC.

In this sample, this clone turned up many times. The chain employs TRBV14 and TRBJ2-1, with D possibly being TRBD2 (6 bases). The length of the CDR3 is 11 residues. The germline V gene encodes CDR1 SGHDN and CDR2 FVKESK. Trimming removed 0 bases from V and 12 bases from J, with 6 bases in between. CDR3 amino acids: CASSQDGRQFF. The CDR3 nucleotides read TGTGCCAGCAGCCAAGACGGGAGGCAGTTCTTC.

A few counts support this clone. The V and J genes are TRBV5-1 and TRBJ2-7; D unresolved. With 2 bases removed from V and 2 bases from J, the gap between germline ends came to 8 bases. The CDR3 length is 13 residues. CDR1 SGHRS and CDR2 YFSETQ come from the germline V gene. The CDR3 region has the DNA TGCGCCAGCAGCTTCTCCGACACCTACGAGCAGTACTTC. This gives the protein CASSFSDTYEQYF. Full variable domain (missing parts from reference TRBV5-1 and TRBJ2-7): KAGVTQTPRYLIKTRGQQVTLSCSPISGHRSVSWYQQTPGQGLQFLFEYFSETQRNKGNFPGRFSGRQFSNSRSEMNVSTLELGDSALYLCASSFSDTYEQYFGPGTRLTVT.

To note about this clone: This sample includes further DNA sequences coding for the same CDR3. The chain couples TRBV18 to TRBJ2-5; D uncertain. The CDR3 runs to 11 residues. CDR1 and CDR2 (germline): KGHSH, LQKENI. Trimming removed 3 bases from V and 4 bases from J, with 3 bases in between. CDR3 nucleotide sequence: TGTGCCAGCTCACCTTTAGAGACCCAGTACTTC. Protein product: CASSPLETQYF.